The subject of this entry is one T cell receptor (beta chain). Clones were sequenced by immunoSEQ multiplex PCR, and TCRdb holds only the in-frame ones, with some missing. This sample has 95,000 to 150,000 clones; around 88% occur once, and the top ten carry around 3.4%. The data stem from a study of control samples from healthy donors and cancer patients. Germline V CDR1 and CDR2: LGHNA, YSLEER. Trimming pared 2 bases from V and 5 bases from J, leaving 21 bases between. The CDR3 contains 17 residues. The chain carries TRBV4-3 and TRBJ2-5; tentative D call: TRBD1 (5 bases). The sequencing input was blood. This clonotype was sampled from a man aged 40-49 years in good health. The CDR3 loop is CASSQNPSWGAGETQYF. CDR3 coding DNA: TGCGCCAGCAGCCAAAATCCCTCCTGGGGCGCAGGGGAGACCCAGTACTTC.